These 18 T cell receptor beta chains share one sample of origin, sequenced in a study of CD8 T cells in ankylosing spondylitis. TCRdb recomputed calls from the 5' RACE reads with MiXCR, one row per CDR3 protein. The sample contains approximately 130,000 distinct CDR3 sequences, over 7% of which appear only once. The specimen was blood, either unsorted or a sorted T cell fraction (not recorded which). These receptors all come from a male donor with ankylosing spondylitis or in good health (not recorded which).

CDR3 bases: TGTGCCAGCAGCTTTGTCCATCAAGAGACCCAGTACTTC. Translating gives CASSFVHQETQYF. The chain links TRBV7-6 to TRBJ2-5, with D unclear. V lost 3 bases to trimming and J lost 2 bases, with 7 bases between them. This CDR3 has 13 amino acids. Per the germline V gene, CDR1 is SGHVS and CDR2 is FNYEAQ.

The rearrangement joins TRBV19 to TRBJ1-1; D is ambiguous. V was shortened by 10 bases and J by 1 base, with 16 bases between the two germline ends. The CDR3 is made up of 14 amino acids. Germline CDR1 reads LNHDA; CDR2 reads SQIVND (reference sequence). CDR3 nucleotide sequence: TGTGCCACCCGTCCAGCCGCTAAGAACACTGAAGCTTTCTTT. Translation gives CATRPAAKNTEAFF.

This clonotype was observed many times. CDR3 amino acids: CASSVAAGRGNNSPLHF. The CDR3 DNA is TGTGCCAGCAGCGTGGCCGCGGGACGGGGGAATAATTCACCCCTCCACTTT. The chain links TRBV9 to TRBJ1-6, with D possibly TRBD1 on 5 matching bases. With 2 bases removed from V and 5 bases from J, the gap between germline ends came to 17 bases. Germline CDR1 and CDR2: SGDLS and YYNGEE. The CDR3 runs 17 residues.

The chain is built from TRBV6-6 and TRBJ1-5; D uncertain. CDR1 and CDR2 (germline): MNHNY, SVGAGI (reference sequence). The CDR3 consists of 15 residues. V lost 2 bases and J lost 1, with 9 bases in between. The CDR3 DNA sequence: TGTGCCAGCAGTTACGAGAGGGTAAGCAATCAGCCCCAGCATTTT. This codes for CASSYERVSNQPQHF.

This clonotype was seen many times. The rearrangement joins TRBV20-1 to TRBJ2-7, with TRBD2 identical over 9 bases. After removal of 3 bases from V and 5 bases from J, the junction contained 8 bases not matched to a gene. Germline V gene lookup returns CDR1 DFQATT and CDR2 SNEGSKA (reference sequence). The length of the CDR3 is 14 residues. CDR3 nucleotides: TGCAGTGCTAGCTGGCTAGCGGGATCTGACGAGCAGTACTTC. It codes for CSASWLAGSDEQYF.

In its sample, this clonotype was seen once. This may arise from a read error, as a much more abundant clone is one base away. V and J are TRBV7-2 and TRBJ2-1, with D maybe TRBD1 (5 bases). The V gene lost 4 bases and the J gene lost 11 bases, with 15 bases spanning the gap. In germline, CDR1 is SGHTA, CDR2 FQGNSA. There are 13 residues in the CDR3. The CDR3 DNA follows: TGTGCCAGCAGCTCTAGGGGTGGGAATCAGCAGTTCTTC. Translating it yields CASSSRGGNQQFF.

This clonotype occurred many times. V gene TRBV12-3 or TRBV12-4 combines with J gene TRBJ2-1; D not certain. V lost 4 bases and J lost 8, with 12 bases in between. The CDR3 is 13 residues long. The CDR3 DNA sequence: TGTGCCAGCAGTTCGCCTTTACCCCATGAGCAGTTCTTC. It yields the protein CASSSPLPHEQFF.

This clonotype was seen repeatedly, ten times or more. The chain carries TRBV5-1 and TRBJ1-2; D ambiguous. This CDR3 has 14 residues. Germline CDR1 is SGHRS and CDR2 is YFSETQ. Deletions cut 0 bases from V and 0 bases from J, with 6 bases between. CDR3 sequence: CASSLVPTNYGYTF. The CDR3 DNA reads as TGCGCCAGCAGCTTGGTTCCAACTAACTATGGCTACACCTTC.

The CDR3 is CASSLGGGVHEKLFF. The CDR3 nucleotides are TGCGCCAGCAGCCTCGGAGGGGGGGTTCATGAAAAACTGTTTTTT. The V gene is TRBV5-1, the J gene TRBJ1-4, with TRBD1 as a possible D gene (6 bases). The CDR3 spans 15 residues. V was shortened by 4 bases and J by 6 bases, with 16 bases between the two germline ends. The germline V gene has CDR1 SGHRS and CDR2 YFSETQ.

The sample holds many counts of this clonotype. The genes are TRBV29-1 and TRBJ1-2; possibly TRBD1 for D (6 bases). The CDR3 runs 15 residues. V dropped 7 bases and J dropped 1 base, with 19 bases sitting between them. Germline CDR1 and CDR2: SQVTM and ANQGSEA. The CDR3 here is CSARTENYVNYGYTF. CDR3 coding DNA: TGCAGCGCTCGGACAGAGAACTACGTTAACTATGGCTACACCTTC.

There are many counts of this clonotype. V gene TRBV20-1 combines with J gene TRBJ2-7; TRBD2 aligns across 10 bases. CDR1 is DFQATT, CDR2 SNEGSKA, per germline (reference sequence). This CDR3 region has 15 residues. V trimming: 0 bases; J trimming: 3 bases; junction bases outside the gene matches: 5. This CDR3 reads CSARDVAGGFYEQYF. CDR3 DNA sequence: TGCAGTGCTAGAGATGTAGCGGGAGGCTTCTACGAGCAGTACTTC.

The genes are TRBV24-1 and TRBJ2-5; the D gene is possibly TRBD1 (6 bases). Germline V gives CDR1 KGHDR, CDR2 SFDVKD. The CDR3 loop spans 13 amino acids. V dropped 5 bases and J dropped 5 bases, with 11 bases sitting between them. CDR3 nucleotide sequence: TGTGCCACCAGTGGTGACAGGTGGGAGACCCAGTACTTC. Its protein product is CATSGDRWETQYF.

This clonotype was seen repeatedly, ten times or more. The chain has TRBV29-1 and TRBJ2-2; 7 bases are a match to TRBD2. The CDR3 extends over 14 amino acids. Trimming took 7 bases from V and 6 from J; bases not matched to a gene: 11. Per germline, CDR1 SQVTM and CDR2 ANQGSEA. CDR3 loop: CSAQDDGLAGELFF. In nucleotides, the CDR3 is TGCAGCGCGCAGGACGATGGACTAGCCGGGGAGCTGTTTTTT.

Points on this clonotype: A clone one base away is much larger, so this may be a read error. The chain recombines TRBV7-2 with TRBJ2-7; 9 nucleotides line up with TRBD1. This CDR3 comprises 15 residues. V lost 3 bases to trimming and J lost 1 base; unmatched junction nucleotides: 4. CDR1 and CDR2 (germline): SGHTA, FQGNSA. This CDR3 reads CASSLRTGESYEQYF. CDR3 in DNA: TGTGCCAGCAGCTTGCGGACAGGGGAATCCTACGAGCAGTACTTC.

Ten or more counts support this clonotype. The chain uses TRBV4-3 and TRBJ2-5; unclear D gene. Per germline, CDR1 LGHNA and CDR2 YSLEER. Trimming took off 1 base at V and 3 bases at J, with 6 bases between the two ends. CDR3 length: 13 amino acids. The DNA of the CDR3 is TGCGCCAGCAGCCAAGGGCTAAAAGAGACCCAGTACTTC. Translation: CASSQGLKETQYF.

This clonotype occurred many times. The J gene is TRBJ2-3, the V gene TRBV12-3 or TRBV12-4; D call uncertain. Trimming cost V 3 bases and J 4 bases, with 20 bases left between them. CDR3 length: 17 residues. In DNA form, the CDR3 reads TGTGCCAGCAGTTTCGGCAGGATACTCGGTTCCCCAGATACGCAGTATTTT. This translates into CASSFGRILGSPDTQYF.

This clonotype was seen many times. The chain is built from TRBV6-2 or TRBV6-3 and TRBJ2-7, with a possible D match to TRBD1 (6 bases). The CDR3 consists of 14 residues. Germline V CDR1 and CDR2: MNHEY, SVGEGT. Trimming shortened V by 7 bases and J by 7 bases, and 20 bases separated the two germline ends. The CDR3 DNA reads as TGTGCCAGCACCCCCGGGACAACGTTAAAAGAGCAGTACTTC. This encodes CASTPGTTLKEQYF.

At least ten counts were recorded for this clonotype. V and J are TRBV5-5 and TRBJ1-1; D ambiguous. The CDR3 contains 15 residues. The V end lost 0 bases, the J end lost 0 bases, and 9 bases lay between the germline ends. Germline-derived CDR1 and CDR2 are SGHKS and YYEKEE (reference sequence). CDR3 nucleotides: TGTGCCAGCAGCTTGGAGGGTATCATGAACACTGAAGCTTTCTTT. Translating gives CASSLEGIMNTEAFF.